Each of the 32 T cell receptor beta chains below was sequenced from the same sample in a study of blood T cell repertoires in COVID-19. Sequenced by immunoSEQ multiplex PCR; TCRdb stores in-frame clones only, minus some. The top ten hold roughly 20% of the sample, which has about 45,000 clones, around 80% seen once. The sequenced sample consisted of peripheral blood. These receptors all come from a man aged 70 or older with acute or convalescent COVID-19.

Only one count was recorded for this clone. The J gene is TRBJ2-3, the V gene TRBV11-2, with 8 bases that match TRBD1. Germline trimming cut 3 bases from V and 2 bases from J; bases unmatched to any gene: 10. Germline loops: CDR1 SGHAT, CDR2 FQNNGV. The CDR3 consists of 17 residues. The CDR3: CASSFRDRGVVTDTQYF. CDR3 DNA: TGTGCCAGCAGCTTTCGTGACAGGGGAGTTGTCACAGATACGCAGTATTTT.

V and J are TRBV9 and TRBJ1-1; D is ambiguous. CDR3 length: 13 residues. Germline V gives CDR1 SGDLS, CDR2 YYNGEE. The germline V and J ends were trimmed by 2 bases and 3 bases, with 8 bases remaining between them. This CDR3 is CASSVGSHTEAFF. CDR3 nucleotides: TGTGCCAGCAGCGTTGGCTCTCACACTGAAGCTTTCTTT.

The chain joins TRBV28 to TRBJ2-7; no definite D call. Germline CDR1 is MDHEN and CDR2 is SYDVKM. The V and J ends lost 5 bases and 2 bases respectively, with 13 bases between them. CDR3 size: 14 residues. In nucleotides, the CDR3 is TGTGCCAGCAGTCCGCGCGGTAGCACCTACGAGCAGTACTTC. Translating it yields CASSPRGSTYEQYF. Filled out from reference TRBV28 and TRBJ2-7, the complete variable domain reads DVKVTQSSRYLVKRTGEKVFLECVQDMDHENMFWYRQDPGLGLRLIYFSYDVKMKEKGDIPEGYSVSREKKERFSLILESASTNQTSMYLCASSPRGSTYEQYFGPGTRLTVT.

The V gene is TRBV7-9, the J gene TRBJ1-6; no firm D call. Deletions cut 1 base from V and 6 bases from J, with 10 bases between. The CDR3 is made up of 15 amino acids. Germline-derived CDR1 and CDR2 are SEHNR and FQNEAQ (reference sequence). CDR3 protein: CASSLDSRVNSPLHF. CDR3 in DNA: TGTGCCAGCAGCTTAGATTCACGGGTTAATTCACCCCTCCACTTT.

The rearrangement joins TRBV2 to TRBJ1-5, with 10 bases aligning to TRBD1. From germline, CDR1 is SNHLY and CDR2 FYNNEI. The CDR3 loop spans 14 amino acids. V lost 6 bases and J lost 2; bases outside the gene matches: 1. The CDR3 DNA follows: TGTGCCAGCAGGGGGACAGGGGGCAATCAGCCCCAGCATTTT. Translating gives CASRGTGGNQPQHF.

The V and J genes are TRBV12-3 or TRBV12-4 and TRBJ1-2, with D unclear. V was trimmed by 3 bases and J by 8 bases, leaving 10 bases between them. This CDR3 spans 12 amino acids. The CDR3 sequence is CASSFSRGGYTF. CDR3 bases: TGTGCCAGCAGTTTTAGTAGAGGAGGCTACACCTTC.

The rearrangement uses TRBV27 and TRBJ2-3; D uncertain. Germline CDR1 is MNHEY and CDR2 is SMNVEV (reference sequence). The CDR3 contains 17 residues. V was cut by 3 bases and J by 0 bases, with 16 bases left in between. Written as DNA, the CDR3 is TGTGCCAGCAGTTTGTACCCCGGGTCCACCAGCACAGATACGCAGTATTTT. Amino acids: CASSLYPGSTSTDTQYF.

The chain couples TRBV19 to TRBJ2-5, with a weak D call TRBD1 (5 bases). Deletions cut 2 bases from V and 7 bases from J, with 11 bases between. The CDR3 loop spans 13 amino acids. Germline CDR1 reads LNHDA; CDR2 reads SQIVND (reference sequence). The CDR3 sequence: CASSISGAATQYF. The CDR3 nucleotides are TGTGCCAGTAGTATATCTGGGGCCGCGACCCAGTACTTC.

V and J are TRBV7-9 and TRBJ1-6, with D maybe TRBD1 (6 bases). Per germline, CDR1 SEHNR and CDR2 FQNEAQ (reference sequence). The CDR3 is made up of 16 amino acids. Trimming pared 3 bases from V and 5 bases from J, leaving 14 bases between. CDR3 region: CASSFFGAGDNSPLHF. CDR3 bases: TGTGCCAGCAGCTTCTTTGGGGCAGGGGATAATTCACCCCTCCACTTT.

The chain carries TRBV6-5 and TRBJ1-1; TRBD1 matches 9 bases. The CDR3 extends over 13 amino acids. Germline V gene data show CDR1 as MNHEY and CDR2 as SVGAGI. After removal of 6 bases from V and 4 bases from J, the junction contained 3 bases not matched to a gene. The CDR3, as DNA: TGTGCCAGCAGGAGACAGGGGGGCACTGAAGCTTTCTTT. Translated, it gives CASRRQGGTEAFF.

This chain connects TRBV12-3 or TRBV12-4 to TRBJ2-1, with 7 bases fitting TRBD1. The CDR3 length is 12 residues. Trimming cost V 6 bases and J 10 bases; bases outside gene matches: 6. DNA of the CDR3: TGTGCCAGCAGAACAGGGGCAGGGGAGCAGTTCTTC. Its protein is CASRTGAGEQFF.

For the CDR3, the DNA is TGCGCCAGCAGCTTGCAGGGAAACACCGGGGAGCTGTTTTTT. Translating gives CASSLQGNTGELFF. The V and J genes are TRBV5-1 and TRBJ2-2; D is possibly TRBD1 (5 bases). Germline CDR1 and CDR2: SGHRS and YFSETQ. Trimming cost V 1 base and J 2 bases, with 6 bases left between them. The CDR3 consists of 14 residues.

CDR3 coding DNA: TGTGCCAGTAGTATAGGGAGGGTCATAAATTCACCCCTCCACTTT. Translating gives CASSIGRVINSPLHF. The genes are TRBV19 and TRBJ1-6; D unresolved. The CDR3 totals 15 residues. V lost 1 base to trimming and J lost 7 bases, with 11 bases between them. Germline assignment: CDR1 LNHDA and CDR2 SQIVND (reference sequence).

This sequence joins TRBV6-5 and TRBJ1-3; D is perhaps TRBD1 (5 bases). The germline gives CDR1 MNHEY, CDR2 SVGAGI. The V and J ends lost 2 bases and 0 bases respectively, with 8 bases between them. This CDR3 contains 15 residues. For the CDR3, the DNA is TGTGCCAGCAGTTACGGGGGACTCTCTGGAAACACCATATATTTT. Translating it yields CASSYGGLSGNTIYF.

This clone showed up just a few times. Other DNA variants within this sample encode the same CDR3. The chain recombines TRBV4-3 with TRBJ1-4, with 10 bases fitting TRBD1. Germline values: CDR1 LGHNA, CDR2 YSLEER. V trimming: 3 bases; J trimming: 5 bases; junction bases outside the gene matches: 0. The CDR3 contains 14 residues. CDR3 in DNA: TGCGCCAGCAGCCAGGGACAGGGGAATGAAAAACTGTTTTTT. This gives the protein CASSQGQGNEKLFF.

The chain employs TRBV7-2 and TRBJ1-4; D is uncertain. Germline values: CDR1 SGHTA, CDR2 FQGNSA. The CDR3 is made up of 14 amino acids. V was clipped by 3 bases and J by 7 bases, with 12 bases between them. The chain's CDR3 is CASSLVGRAEKLFF. For the CDR3, the DNA is TGTGCCAGCAGCTTGGTTGGGAGGGCTGAAAAACTGTTTTTT.

The chain has TRBV7-2 and TRBJ1-2; D is possibly TRBD1 (6 bases). The CDR3 is made up of 15 amino acids. The germline CDR1 and CDR2 sequences are SGHTA and FQGNSA. With 4 bases removed from V and 0 bases from J, the gap between germline ends came to 12 bases. CDR3 bases: TGTGCCAGCAGCTCTGCAGGGGCTACTAACTATGGCTACACCTTC. Protein sequence: CASSSAGATNYGYTF.

This rearrangement joins TRBV4-2 to TRBJ2-7, with 10 bases matching TRBD1. The CDR3 is made up of 15 amino acids. In germline, CDR1 is LGHNA, CDR2 YNFKEQ. The V gene end was trimmed by 0 bases and the J gene end by 4 bases; junction bases not matched to a gene: 3. The CDR3 DNA sequence: TGTGCCAGCAGCCAAGAGACAGGGGGCTTTTACGAGCAGTACTTC. Translation gives CASSQETGGFYEQYF.

The V gene is TRBV28, the J gene TRBJ1-4; maybe TRBD1 (5 bases). V was pared by 6 bases and J by 8 bases, with 16 bases between. The CDR3 has 14 amino acids. Germline loops: CDR1 MDHEN, CDR2 SYDVKM. The CDR3 bases are TGTGCCAGCAGCAGGGCAGCCATCCCGGAAAAACTGTTTTTT. This sequence encodes CASSRAAIPEKLFF.

The chain has TRBV14 and TRBJ1-1; TRBD1 aligns across 7 bases. CDR3 length: 13 amino acids. With 5 bases clipped from V and 3 bases from J, the junction kept 3 bases outside the gene matches. Germline V CDR1 and CDR2: SGHDN, FVKESK. CDR3 nucleotide sequence: TGTGCCAGCAGCGAACAGGGGTACACTGAAGCTTTCTTT. Translated: CASSEQGYTEAFF.

The CDR3 loop reads CASSQLQANTEAFF. In DNA, the CDR3 is TGTGCCAGCAGCCAATTACAGGCGAACACTGAAGCTTTCTTT. The chain recombines TRBV3-1 (or the pseudogene TRBV3-2) with TRBJ1-1, with D perhaps TRBD1 (5 bases). The V gene's germline CDR1 is LGHDT and CDR2 YNNKEL (reference sequence). The CDR3 loop spans 14 amino acids. V was trimmed by 2 bases and J by 1 base, leaving 8 bases between them.

This chain joins TRBV18 and TRBJ1-1; 7 nucleotides line up with TRBD1. Germline assignment: CDR1 KGHSH and CDR2 LQKENI. This CDR3 region has 15 residues. Losses at the gene ends were 3 bases for V and 1 base for J; bases not matched to a gene: 5. The CDR3 DNA reads as TGTGCCAGCTCACCGGGACAGCAAACGAACACTGAAGCTTTCTTT. Encoded protein: CASSPGQQTNTEAFF.

This clone was observed a handful of times. The CDR3 spells CASSFGGDGEKLFF. The CDR3 DNA sequence: TGCGCCAGCAGCTTTGGCGGGGATGGGGAAAAACTGTTTTTT. The chain is built from TRBV5-1 and TRBJ1-4; no clear D. This CDR3 is 14 amino acids long. Trimming stripped 2 bases from V and 8 bases from J, with 13 bases between. Germline lookup yields CDR1 SGHRS and CDR2 YFSETQ.

V usage is TRBV18 and J usage is TRBJ2-1; 8 positions match TRBD2. Germline-derived CDR1 and CDR2 are KGHSH and LQKENI. The CDR3 consists of 16 residues. V dropped 6 bases and J dropped 3; count of bases not matched to a gene: 10. The CDR3 DNA reads TGTGCCAGCTCCGCAATAGGGACTAGTAGCTACAATGAGCAGTTCTTC. Its translation is CASSAIGTSSYNEQFF.

The chain joins TRBV30 to TRBJ1-2; the match to TRBD1 covers 7 bases. This CDR3 is 12 amino acids long. CDR1 and CDR2 (germline): GTSNPN, SVGIG (reference sequence). Trimming at V came to 0 bases and at J to 14 bases, leaving 9 bases not matched to a gene. The CDR3 spells CAWSVGVGQLTF. CDR3 sequence (DNA): TGTGCCTGGAGTGTCGGAGTGGGACAGTTGACCTTC.

This chain connects TRBV7-2 to TRBJ2-7, with 12 bases identical to TRBD1. CDR1 and CDR2 (germline): SGHTA, FQGNSA. After removal of 6 bases from V and 7 bases from J, the junction contained 7 bases not matched to a gene. CDR3 length equals 14 residues. CDR3 sequence (DNA): TGTGCCAGCAGAGGAGGGACAGGGGGCATTGAGCAGTACTTC. Its translation is CASRGGTGGIEQYF.

The V and J genes are TRBV13 and TRBJ2-1; the match to TRBD1 covers 10 bases. Trimming took 5 bases from V and 7 from J; bases not matched to a gene: 5. This CDR3 is built from 14 residues. The V gene's germline CDR1 is PRHDT and CDR2 FYEKMQ (reference sequence). CDR3 region: CASSLTGGYNEQFF. In DNA, the CDR3 is TGTGCCAGCAGCCTGACAGGGGGCTATAATGAGCAGTTCTTC.

J is TRBJ2-1 and V is TRBV11-3, with 8 bases lining up with TRBD2. Trimming cost V 8 bases and J 0 bases; bases outside gene matches: 3. Germline CDR1 SGHNT, CDR2 YENEEA. The CDR3 is 14 residues long. The CDR3 is CASSGGASYNEQFF. CDR3 in DNA: TGTGCCAGCTCCGGGGGGGCCTCCTACAATGAGCAGTTCTTC.

The chain uses TRBV4-1 and TRBJ2-4, with D perhaps matching TRBD2 (7 bases). The germline gives CDR1 MGHRA, CDR2 YSYEKL. The V end lost 0 bases, the J end lost 3 bases, and 15 bases lay between the germline ends. This CDR3 has 17 amino acids. The CDR3: CASSQEQGRVGKNIQYF. The CDR3 DNA sequence: TGCGCCAGCAGCCAAGAGCAGGGGAGGGTAGGCAAAAACATTCAGTACTTC.

This clone was recorded only once. This chain connects TRBV21-1 to TRBJ2-7; the tabulated D call, TRBD1, remains unverified against the DNA. TRBV21-1 is classified as a pseudogene. The CDR3 has 15 amino acids. CDR3 region: CASRRRKGAGYEQYF. The CDR3 nucleotides are TGTGCCAGCCGCAGACGGAAGGGGGCGGGCTACGAGCAGTACTTC.

This clone showed up just a few times. The CDR3 coding sequence is TGTGCCAGCAGGTCGGGGGTTGGTAATTCACCCCTCCACTTT. This codes for CASRSGVGNSPLHF. The chain uses TRBV6-5 and TRBJ1-6, with TRBD1 as a possible D gene (5 bases). Looked up from germline, CDR1 is MNHEY and CDR2 is SVGAGI. Trimming pared 6 bases from V and 6 bases from J, leaving 12 bases between. CDR3 size: 14 residues.

The chain is built from TRBV2 and TRBJ2-3, with TRBD2 identical over 14 bases. The V and J ends lost 6 bases and 6 bases, in that order; junction bases with no gene match: 2. CDR1 is SNHLY, CDR2 FYNNEI, per germline. CDR3 length equals 14 residues. The CDR3 here is CASRGLAGVDTQYF. The CDR3 DNA sequence: TGTGCCAGCAGGGGACTAGCGGGGGTGGATACGCAGTATTTT.